The clone carrying this T cell receptor beta chain was counted only a few times. Its matching antigen is unknown. The junction departs from the called germline gene at one end, perhaps through a read error. The source of the sample is a study of vaccination and CD4 T cells after COVID-19. Turning to the study itself: Control cultures were supplied with a CEFX pool, an HIV-1 Nef pool, or no peptide at all.

The treatment is: roughly nine-day PBMC culture with coronavirus spike peptide pools or control peptides (ViraFEST assay). Culture conditions combined about 2 million PBMCs per well with 8.5 to 10 IU/ml IL-2 and about 10 ug/ml peptide pools. General study points: Spike mono-reactivity marked 304 of 307 vaccine-specific clones in convalescent patients.

The CDR3 contains 14 residues. Looked up from germline, CDR1 is SSHAT and CDR2 is FNYEAQ (reference sequence). The Oncomine TCR Beta short-read assay was applied to DNA of cultured CD4+ T cells. One entry per CDR3 protein results from TCRdb running MiXCR on the PCR reads. The sample has more than 15,000 distinct CDR3 sequences; approximately 58% are singletons. The TCR was taken from a human donor with COVID-19. V gene TRBV7-7 combines with J gene TRBJ1-5; TRBD1 agrees at 7 bases. This material consisted of cultured CD4+ T cells from blood, taken after SARS-CoV-2 vaccination. DNA of the CDR3: TGTGCTAGCAGCCCGGGACAGACCCATCAGCCCCAGCATTTT. Protein sequence: CASSPGQTHQPQHF.